This note documents a single T cell receptor beta chain sequence. Its target is not known. CDR1 and CDR2 from the germline V gene are KGHSH and LQKENI. The junction had 5 bases not matched to a gene; V was cut back by 1 base and J by 4 bases. The CDR3 covers 15 residues. PCR used 60 Vbeta primers and 13 Jbeta primers. Repertoires were generated with immunoSEQ multiplex PCR, while TCRdb's copy carries only in-frame clones and drops some. This table has around 200,000 clones, around 76% appearing once. This specimen belongs to a study of cytomegalovirus exposure and HLA in healthy donors. Study as a whole: Unique TCRs numbering around 85 million, obtained from HLA-typed donors, made up an early data release.

Findings of the study overall: There were some 150 TCR beta chains listed as cytomegalovirus-associated. Sequencing artifact likely explains a cluster of highly shared sequence variants.

The chain uses TRBV18 and TRBJ1-2, with 8 bases lining up with TRBD1. The origin of this receptor is a woman aged 25 to 39 in good health and CMV-seropositive. The specimen was PBMCs. DNA of the CDR3: TGTGCCAGCTCACCACTCAGGGGGCAAGTCTATGGCTACACCTTC. Translated, it gives CASSPLRGQVYGYTF.